This TCR beta chain came from a study of blood T cell repertoires in COVID-19. Assay used: immunoSEQ multiplex PCR; TCRdb lists only in-frame clones, some missing. Among about 440,000 clones, 90% were seen once, and the ten largest hold approximately 0.65%. The V gene lost 3 bases and the J gene lost 2 bases, with 10 bases spanning the gap. The CDR3 is 14 amino acids. In germline, CDR1 is LNHDA, CDR2 SQIVND (reference sequence). This receptor was identified in a man aged 18-30 years who had recovered from COVID-19. The sample consisted of PBMCs or T cells enriched from blood (not recorded which). The gene calls are TRBV19 and TRBJ2-5, with D maybe TRBD1 (5 bases). CDR3 residues: CASSMTDKQETQYF. CDR3 in DNA: TGTGCCAGTAGTATGACGGACAAACAAGAGACCCAGTACTTC.